The present TCR beta chain was sequenced within a study of beta chain features in type 1 diabetes. Study conclusions and caveats: Type 1 diabetes patients had moderately but significantly shorter TCRB CDR3s in all four CD4+ subsets. Any HLA effect on TCRB rearrangement was left unresolved by small sub-analyses.

Losses at the gene ends were 5 bases for V and 7 bases for J; bases not matched to a gene: 10. The germline V gene encodes CDR1 MNHNY and CDR2 SVGAGI (reference sequence). CDR3 length: 15 residues. In all sorted populations, purity surpassed 98%. Isolated RNA was reverse transcribed in full, so expressed TCRB transcripts were sequenced. Clones were read by immunoSEQ multiplex PCR, and TCRdb kept only the in-frame ones, dropping some. The table lists more than 55,000 clones, around 50% of them singletons. This clone has only a few counts. Its matching antigen is unknown. What was sequenced was Tregs from blood. This sequence joins TRBV6-6 and TRBJ2-7; the match to TRBD1 covers 11 bases. This receptor was taken from a woman aged 40 to 50 with type 1 diabetes. The CDR3 loop is CASSPPDRGLLEQYF. Here the CDR3 DNA reads TGTGCCAGCAGTCCTCCGGACAGGGGGCTCTTGGAGCAGTACTTC.